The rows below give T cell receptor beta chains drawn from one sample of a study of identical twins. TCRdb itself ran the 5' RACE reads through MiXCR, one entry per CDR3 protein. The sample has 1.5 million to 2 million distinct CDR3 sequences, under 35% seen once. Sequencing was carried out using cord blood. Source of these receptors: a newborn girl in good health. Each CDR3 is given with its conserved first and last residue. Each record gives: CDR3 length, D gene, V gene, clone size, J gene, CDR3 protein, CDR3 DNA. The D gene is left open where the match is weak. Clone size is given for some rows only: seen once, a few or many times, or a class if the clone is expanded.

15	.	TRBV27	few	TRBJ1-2	CASSLSGSLGYGYTF	TGTGCCAGCAGTTTATCGGGCAGTTTGGGCTATGGCTACACCTTC
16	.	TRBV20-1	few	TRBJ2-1	CSARARLKGSYNEQFF	TGCAGTGCTAGAGCCCGACTTAAGGGCTCCTACAATGAGCAGTTCTTC
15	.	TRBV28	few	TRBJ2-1	CASSLFGAGRNEQFF	TGTGCCAGCAGCCTCTTCGGGGCAGGGCGGAATGAGCAGTTCTTC
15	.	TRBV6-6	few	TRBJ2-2	CASSYGQGWTGELFF	TGTGCCAGCAGTTACGGGCAGGGATGGACCGGGGAGCTGTTTTTT
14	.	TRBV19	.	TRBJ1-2	CATQRAGSNYGYTF	TGTGCCACCCAGAGGGCAGGTTCTAACTATGGCTACACCTTC
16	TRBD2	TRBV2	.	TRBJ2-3	CASRTSGRAGTDTQYF	TGTGCCAGCAGGACTAGCGGGAGGGCCGGCACAGATACGCAGTATTTT
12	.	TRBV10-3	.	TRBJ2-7	CAISELVYEQYF	TGTGCCATCAGTGAGTTGGTCTACGAGCAGTACTTC
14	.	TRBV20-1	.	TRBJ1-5	CSAREDMSNQPQHF	TGCAGTGCTAGGGAGGACATGAGCAATCAGCCCCAGCATTTT
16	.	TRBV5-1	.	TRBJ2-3	CASNLARDTSTDTQYF	TGCGCCAGCAACTTGGCCCGGGACACTAGCACAGATACGCAGTATTTT
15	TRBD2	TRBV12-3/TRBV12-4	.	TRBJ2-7	CASSSRGLGGYEQYF	TGTGCCAGCAGTTCCAGGGGACTAGGGGGCTACGAGCAGTACTTC
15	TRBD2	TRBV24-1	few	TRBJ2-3	CATSGTSGGTDTQYF	TGTGCCACCAGTGGGACTAGCGGGGGGACAGATACGCAGTATTTT
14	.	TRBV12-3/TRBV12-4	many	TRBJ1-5	CASGSEGENQPQHF	TGTGCCAGCGGCTCCGAGGGGGAGAATCAGCCCCAGCATTTT
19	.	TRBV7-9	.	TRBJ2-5	CASSLEWRARGIGNNEQYF	TGTGCCAGCAGCTTAGAGTGGCGGGCCCGAGGGATTGGCAACAATGAGCAGTACTTC
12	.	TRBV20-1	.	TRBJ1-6	CSANFGDSPLHF	TGCAGTGCTAATTTCGGCGATTCACCCCTCCACTTT
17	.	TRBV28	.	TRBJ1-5	CASSSPPGGRFNQPQHF	TGTGCCAGCAGTTCGCCCCCTGGGGGCAGGTTCAATCAGCCCCAGCATTTT
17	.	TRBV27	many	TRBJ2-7	CASSLRGQNSLTYEQYF	TGTGCCAGCAGTTTACGGGGGCAGAATTCATTAACCTACGAGCAGTACTTC
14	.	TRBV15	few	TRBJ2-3	CATSRDIGPDTQYF	TGTGCCACCAGCAGAGATATCGGGCCAGATACGCAGTATTTT
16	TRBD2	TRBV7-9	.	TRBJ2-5	CASSFTSGSGGETQYF	TGTGCCAGCAGCTTCACTAGCGGGAGCGGTGGAGAGACCCAGTACTTC
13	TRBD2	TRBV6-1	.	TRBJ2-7	CACGLAGSYEQYF	TGTGCCTGCGGACTAGCGGGATCCTACGAGCAGTACTTC
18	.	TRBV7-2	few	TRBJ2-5	CASSLECRDSKGGETQYF	TGTGCCAGCAGCTTAGAGTGCAGGGATTCGAAGGGGGGAGAGACCCAGTACTTC
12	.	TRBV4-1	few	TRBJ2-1	CASSQGDSERFF	TGCGCCAGCAGCCAAGGCGATAGCGAGAGGTTCTTC
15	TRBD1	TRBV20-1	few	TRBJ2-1	CSASRAGGGYNEQFF	TGCAGTGCTAGTAGGGCAGGGGGCGGCTACAATGAGCAGTTCTTC
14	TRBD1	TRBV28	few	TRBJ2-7	CASITSDRVSEQYF	TGTGCCAGCATTACCTCGGACAGGGTCAGCGAGCAGTACTTC
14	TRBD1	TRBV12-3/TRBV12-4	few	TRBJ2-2	CASRRTGKFGELFF	TGTGCCAGCAGAAGGACAGGGAAGTTCGGGGAGCTGTTTTTT
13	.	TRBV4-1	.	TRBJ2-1	CASSQVEGNEQFF	TGCGCCAGCAGCCAAGTGGAGGGTAATGAGCAGTTCTTC
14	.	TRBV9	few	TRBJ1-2	CASSVARQAYGYTF	TGTGCCAGCAGCGTAGCGCGACAGGCCTATGGCTACACCTTC
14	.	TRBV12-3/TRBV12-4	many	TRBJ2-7	CASSLRGHSYEQYF	TGTGCCAGCAGTTTAAGGGGACACTCCTACGAGCAGTACTTC
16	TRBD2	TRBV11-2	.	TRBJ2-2	CASSPASGRTTGELFF	TGTGCCAGCAGCCCCGCTAGCGGGAGGACCACCGGGGAGCTGTTTTTT
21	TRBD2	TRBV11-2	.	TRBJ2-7	CASSSPNLASGVISSYNEQYF	TGCGCCAGCAGCTCCCCAAATCTGGCTAGCGGGGTGATAAGCTCCTACAATGAGCAGTACTTC
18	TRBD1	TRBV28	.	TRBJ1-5	CASSLGPGTGGLNQPQHF	TGTGCCAGCAGTCTGGGCCCCGGGACAGGTGGCTTAAATCAGCCCCAGCATTTT
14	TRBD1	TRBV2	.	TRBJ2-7	CASIWGTGGYEQYF	TGTGCCAGCATCTGGGGGACAGGCGGATACGAGCAGTACTTC
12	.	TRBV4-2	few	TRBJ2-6	CASSQAGTVLTF	TGTGCCAGCAGCCAAGCGGGAACCGTCCTGACTTTC
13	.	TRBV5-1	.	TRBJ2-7	CASSSAPGYEQYF	TGCGCCAGCAGCTCGGCCCCCGGCTACGAGCAGTACTTC
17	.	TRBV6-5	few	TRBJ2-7	CASSYLTPAGRLLEQYF	TGTGCCAGCAGTTACCTCACACCCGCGGGACGGCTTCTCGAGCAGTACTTC
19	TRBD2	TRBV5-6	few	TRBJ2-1	CASSPPADLGRVPYNEQFF	TGTGCCAGCAGCCCCCCTGCCGACCTCGGGAGGGTTCCCTACAATGAGCAGTTCTTC
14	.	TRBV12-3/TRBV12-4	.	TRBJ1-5	CASSLAGANQPQHF	TGTGCCAGCAGTTTAGCAGGGGCCAATCAGCCCCAGCATTTT
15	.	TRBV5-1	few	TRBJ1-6	CASSLEDSTHSPPHF	TGCGCCAGCAGCTTGGAAGACAGTACCCATTCACCCCCCCACTTT
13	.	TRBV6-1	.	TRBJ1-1	CAGVGDLNTEAFF	TGTGCCGGGGTGGGGGACTTGAACACTGAAGCTTTCTTT
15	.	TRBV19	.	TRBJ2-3	CASSMEPLLTDTQYF	TGTGCCAGTAGTATGGAGCCGCTCCTCACAGATACGCAGTATTTT
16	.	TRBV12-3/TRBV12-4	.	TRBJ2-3	CASSLGGRSRADTQYF	TGTGCCAGCAGTTTGGGAGGCCGGAGTAGAGCAGATACGCAGTATTTT
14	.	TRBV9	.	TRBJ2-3	CASSAYAGAMTQYF	TGTGCCAGCAGCGCCTACGCTGGAGCTATGACGCAGTATTTT
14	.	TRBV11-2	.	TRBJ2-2	CASRSVVNTGELFF	TGTGCCAGCAGGAGCGTAGTGAACACCGGGGAGCTGTTTTTT
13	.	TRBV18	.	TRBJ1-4	CASSPSTDEKLFF	TGTGCCAGCTCACCATCGACAGATGAAAAACTGTTTTTT
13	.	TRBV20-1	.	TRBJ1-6	CSASPSLNSPLHF	TGCAGTGCTAGTCCGTCCTTAAATTCACCCCTCCACTTT
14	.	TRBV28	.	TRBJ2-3	CASSFFSDTDTQYF	TGTGCCAGCAGTTTCTTTAGCGACACAGATACGCAGTATTTT
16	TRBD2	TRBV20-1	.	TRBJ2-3	CSARGPGLAGSDTQYF	TGCAGTGCTAGAGGTCCGGGACTAGCGGGATCCGATACGCAGTATTTT
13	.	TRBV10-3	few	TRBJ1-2	CAISIGTVYGYTF	TGTGCCATCTCGATCGGGACGGTCTATGGCTACACCTTC